The clone carrying this TCR beta chain has only a few counts. Its antigen is undetermined. Time point in this sample: persistent/refractory GD, antithyroid drugs over 5 years with positive TRAb. The TCR library was prepared using RNA isolated from PBMCs. Approximately 8.6-milliliter peripheral blood samples went into EDTA tubes. According to the study, TCR beta libraries were built with iRepertoire HTBI primers and CDR3-region Arm-PCR. TCRdb redid the calling of the multiplex PCR reads with MiXCR, one entry per CDR3 protein. This table has 400,000 to 450,000 distinct CDR3 sequences, about 20% appearing once. The data were obtained in a study of regulatory T cells in long-lasting Graves disease. Per the germline V gene, CDR1 is MNHEY and CDR2 is SVGEGT. The CDR3 is made up of 16 amino acids. General study points: Lower TCR diversity characterized persistent Graves' patients relative to newly diagnosed patients. A limited number of samples was an acknowledged limitation.

The TCR originated in a female donor with Graves disease. The chain combines TRBV6-2 or TRBV6-3 with TRBJ2-5; D unresolved. The J call is in doubt because the DNA end fits TRBJ2-3 better. This material consisted of peripheral blood mononuclear cells (PBMCs), taken when the disease was refractory, from a patient treated with antithyroid drugs. The CDR3 is CASSYSIWEDSDTQYF. CDR3 nucleotide sequence: TGTGCCAGCAGTTACTCGATTTGGGAAGATTCGGATACGCAGTATTTT.